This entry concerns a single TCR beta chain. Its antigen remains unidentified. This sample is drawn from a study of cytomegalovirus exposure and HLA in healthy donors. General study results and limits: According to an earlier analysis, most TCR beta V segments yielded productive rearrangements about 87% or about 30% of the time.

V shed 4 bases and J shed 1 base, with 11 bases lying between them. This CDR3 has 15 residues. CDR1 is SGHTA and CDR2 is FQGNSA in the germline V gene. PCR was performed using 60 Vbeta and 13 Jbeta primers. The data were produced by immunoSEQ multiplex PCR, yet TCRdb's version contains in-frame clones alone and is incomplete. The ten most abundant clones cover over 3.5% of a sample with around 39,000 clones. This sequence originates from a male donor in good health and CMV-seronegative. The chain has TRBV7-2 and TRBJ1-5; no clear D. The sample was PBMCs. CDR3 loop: CASSSDGKSNQPQHF. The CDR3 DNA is TGTGCCAGCAGCTCGGACGGGAAGAGCAATCAGCCCCAGCATTTT.